This T cell receptor (beta chain) came from a study of T cells in Graves' hyperthyroidism and ophthalmopathy. J gave up 8 bases and V 8 bases, and 10 bases lay outside the gene matches. The CDR3 consists of 12 residues. The germline V gene encodes CDR1 SQVTM and CDR2 ANQGSEA. Researchers amplified the TCR beta CDR3 regions from RNA transcripts. Primed by the HTBI set, a first-round RT-PCR was run on the TCR CDR3. TCRdb re-analysed the multiplex PCR reads in MiXCR, keeping a single row per CDR3 protein. Of around 720,000 distinct CDR3 sequences listed, about 35% are singletons. Lactation, pregnancy, other autoimmune disease or uncontrolled infection led to exclusion of patients.

This TCR came from a woman in her thirties or forties with Graves' hyperthyroidism. Sequencing used blood. V usage is TRBV29-1 and J usage is TRBJ1-2; 8 bases are a match to TRBD1. CDR3 region: CSHGQGSGGYTF. The CDR3, as DNA: TGCAGCCATGGACAGGGATCAGGAGGCTACACCTTC.